The 32 T cell receptor beta chains listed next were all sequenced from one sample in a study of CD8 T cells in Susac syndrome. Reverse transcription of roughly 0.5 to 1 ug RNA was carried out with random hexamers. TCRdb processed the immunoSEQ multiplex PCR reads anew with MiXCR; each CDR3 protein has one entry. The sample has about 69,000 distinct CDR3 sequences, more than 85% seen once; the top ten hold over 0.2%. Input material: CD8+ T cells from PBMCs. The receptors shown here come from a human donor in good health.

V is TRBV27 and J is TRBJ2-1; D tentatively reads TRBD1 or TRBD2 (5 bases each). Trimming cost V 7 bases and J 6 bases, with 19 bases left between them. The germline V gene has CDR1 MNHEY and CDR2 SMNVEV (reference sequence). The CDR3 consists of 15 residues. Here the CDR3 DNA reads TGTGCCAGCACCCACGGAGGAAGTGGGGGCAATGAGCAGTTCTTC. It specifies CASTHGGSGGNEQFF.

The chain carries TRBV4-3 and TRBJ2-7; weak D call: TRBD1 (5 bases). Germline V gene sequence: CDR1 LGHNA, CDR2 YSLEER. The V end was cut by 0 bases, the J end by 2 bases, with 11 bases between. The CDR3 is made up of 15 amino acids. DNA for the CDR3: TGCGCCAGCAGCCAAGATATTGGACACACCTACGAGCAGTACGTC. Amino acid sequence: CASSQDIGHTYEQYV.

This clonotype was seen more than once but under ten times. V and J are TRBV15 and TRBJ2-3, with TRBD2 identical over 7 bases. The germline gives CDR1 LNHNV, CDR2 YYDKDF (reference sequence). The CDR3 extends over 14 amino acids. With 4 bases clipped from V and 5 bases from J, the junction kept 6 bases outside the gene matches. The CDR3 bases are TGTGCCACCAGCATCTCTAGCGGAGGAGATACGCAGTATTTT. The encoded protein is CATSISSGGDTQYF.

The chain joins TRBV4-1 to TRBJ1-2, with D possibly matching TRBD1 (6 bases). The germline V and J ends were trimmed by 0 bases and 2 bases, with 13 bases remaining between them. CDR1 MGHRA and CDR2 YSYEKL come from the germline V gene. The length of the CDR3 is 16 residues. This CDR3 is CASSQEGGSGNYGYTF. The CDR3 DNA is TGCGCCAGCAGCCAAGAAGGGGGGAGCGGGAACTATGGCTACACCTTC.

As concerns this clonotype: A read error may produce the germline difference seen at one junction end. V usage is TRBV19 and J usage is TRBJ1-1; D is unclear. The CDR3 extends over 12 amino acids. Germline values: CDR1 LNHDA, CDR2 SQIVND (reference sequence). CDR3 DNA: TGTGCCAGTAGTATCCCTAACACTGAAGCTCTCTTT. This codes for CASSIPNTEALF.

The CDR3 DNA is TGTGCCAGCAGTTTATCGGTGGGGGCGCGGGAGCAGTACTTC. Its translation is CASSLSVGAREQYF. The V gene is TRBV27, the J gene TRBJ2-7; D possibly corresponds to TRBD1 (6 bases). CDR1 is MNHEY, CDR2 SMNVEV, per germline (reference sequence). The CDR3 sequence is 14 residues long. Trimming left V 0 bases short and J 7 bases short, with 13 bases between.

This sequence joins TRBV5-1 and TRBJ1-1, with D maybe TRBD1 (6 bases). The V gene's germline CDR1 is SGHRS and CDR2 YFSETQ. The V and J ends lost 5 bases and 0 bases respectively, with 11 bases between them. The CDR3 runs to 14 residues. As DNA, the CDR3 is TGCGCCAGCAGTCGACAGGATATGAACACTGAAGCTTTCTTT. Translated: CASSRQDMNTEAFF.

The CDR3 region has the DNA TGTGCCAGTACCCCCGGGGGGGGCGAGCAGTACTTC. It yields the protein CASTPGGGEQYF. V usage is TRBV19 and J usage is TRBJ2-7, with TRBD2 identical over 8 bases. The CDR3 has 12 amino acids. Trimming removed 7 bases from V and 6 bases from J; junction bases left unmatched: 5. Germline V gene lookup returns CDR1 LNHDA and CDR2 SQIVND (reference sequence).

This clonotype was seen a single time. This chain uses TRBV4-1 with TRBJ1-1; D gene unclear. The germline V gene encodes CDR1 MGHRA and CDR2 YSYEKL. The CDR3 is 14 amino acids. Trimming pared 0 bases from V and 3 bases from J, leaving 8 bases between. CDR3 sequence: CASSQDVTDTEAFF. CDR3 coding DNA: TGCGCCAGCAGCCAAGATGTAACGGACACTGAAGCTTTCTTT.

V usage is TRBV7-9 and J usage is TRBJ2-7, with D possibly being TRBD2 (6 bases). CDR1 is SEHNR and CDR2 is FQNEAQ in the germline V gene (reference sequence). The CDR3 covers 11 residues. V lost 3 bases to trimming and J lost 10 bases, with 10 bases between them. This CDR3 reads CASSFSGEQYF. The CDR3 bases are TGTGCCAGCAGCTTTTCGGGGGAACAGTACTTC.

The chain employs TRBV29-1 and TRBJ1-1; 8 bases are shared with TRBD1. Germline CDR1 and CDR2: SQVTM and ANQGSEA. This CDR3 region has 12 residues. The V gene end was trimmed by 4 bases and the J gene end by 4 bases; junction bases not matched to a gene: 2. CDR3 residues: CSVATGGTEAFF. The CDR3 nucleotides read TGCAGCGTTGCTACAGGGGGCACTGAAGCTTTCTTT.

The genes are TRBV29-1 and TRBJ2-1; the D is unclear. The CDR3 covers 14 residues. Germline V lookup: CDR1 SQVTM, CDR2 ANQGSEA. Trimming cost V 1 base and J 4 bases, with 11 bases left between them. The CDR3 nucleotides read TGCAGCGTTGAAGGTCCGCTCGCATACAATGAGCAGTTCTTC. It encodes CSVEGPLAYNEQFF.

This rearrangement joins TRBV3-1 to TRBJ1-1, with no clear D. The CDR3 sequence is 13 residues long. V was pared by 4 bases and J by 4 bases, with 10 bases between. Germline V gene lookup returns CDR1 LGHDT and CDR2 YNNKEL (reference sequence). This chain's CDR3 is CASSRGRGTEAFF. The CDR3 coding sequence is TGTGCCAGCAGCCGCGGCCGCGGCACTGAAGCTTTCTTT. Based on the CDR3 plus reference TRBV3-1 and TRBJ1-1, the full variable domain is DTAVSQTPKYLVTQMGNDKSIKCEQNLGHDTMYWYKQDSKKFLKIMFSYNNKELIINETVPNRFSPKSPDKAHLNLHINSLELGDSAVYFCASSRGRGTEAFFGQGTRLTVV.

The CDR3 bases are TGCGCCAGCAGCTTCCGGGACACTGCTGAAGCTTTCTTT. Encoded protein: CASSFRDTAEAFF. The V and J genes are TRBV4-1 and TRBJ1-1, with a weak D call TRBD1 (6 bases). Deletions cut 5 bases from V and 6 bases from J, with 13 bases between. This CDR3 has 13 residues. Germline CDR1 MGHRA, CDR2 YSYEKL.

CDR3 amino acids: CASSLARDGYTF. The DNA for the CDR3 is TGCGCCAGCAGCTTGGCGCGGGATGGCTACACCTTC. This chain joins TRBV5-1 and TRBJ1-2; D remains ambiguous. The CDR3 runs 12 residues. V lost 0 bases and J 6 bases, leaving 6 bases between the germline ends. Per germline, CDR1 SGHRS and CDR2 YFSETQ.

The chain is built from TRBV9 and TRBJ2-7, with D possibly being TRBD1 (5 bases). The germline V gene has CDR1 SGDLS and CDR2 YYNGEE. V was trimmed by 6 bases and J by 6 bases, leaving 16 bases between them. The CDR3 extends over 13 amino acids. CDR3 protein: CASTPSPQGEQYF. The DNA of the CDR3 is TGTGCCAGCACCCCTTCACCCCAGGGCGAGCAGTACTTC.

In its sample, this clonotype was seen once. The rearrangement links TRBV9 to TRBJ1-1; D unresolved. CDR3 size: 14 residues. Germline CDR1 is SGDLS and CDR2 is YYNGEE. V shed 3 bases and J shed 4 bases, with 13 bases lying between them. The CDR3 region is CASSGLGGSTEAFF. The CDR3 DNA reads as TGTGCCAGCAGCGGCTTGGGCGGAAGCACTGAAGCTTTCTTT. The entire variable domain, with the rest obtained from reference TRBV9 and TRBJ1-1, is as follows: DSGVTQTPKHLITATGQRVTLRCSPRSGDLSVYWYQQSLDQGLQFLIQYYNGEERAKGNILERFSAQQFPDLHSELNLSSLELGDSALYFCASSGLGGSTEAFFGQGTRLTVV.

The chain carries TRBV30 and TRBJ1-1, with a possible D match to TRBD1 (6 bases). The CDR3 is 14 amino acids. Between the trimmed V and J ends, which lost 1 base and 1 base, there was a span of 10 bases. Germline CDR1 reads GTSNPN; CDR2 reads SVGIG (reference sequence). This CDR3 is CAWSAGQTNTEAFF. In DNA form, the CDR3 reads TGTGCCTGGAGTGCAGGACAGACGAACACTGAAGCTTTCTTT.

The chain uses TRBV19 and TRBJ2-3, with TRBD1 matching 7 bases. The CDR3 loop spans 13 amino acids. Looked up from germline, CDR1 is LNHDA and CDR2 is SQIVND (reference sequence). Trimming removed 6 bases from V and 5 bases from J; junction bases left unmatched: 5. The CDR3 bases are TGTGCCAGTAGAACAGGGGCGGGAGATACGCAGTATTTT. Its protein is CASRTGAGDTQYF. The complete variable domain, with remaining parts taken from reference TRBV19 and TRBJ2-3, reads DGGITQSPKYLFRKEGQNVTLSCEQNLNHDAMYWYRQDPGQGLRLIYYSQIVNDFQKGDIAEGYSVSREKKESFPLTVTSAQKNPTAFYLCASRTGAGDTQYFGPGTRLTVL.

The V and J genes are TRBV6-1 and TRBJ2-2, with D perhaps TRBD1 (6 bases). The CDR3 runs to 17 residues. Per the germline V gene, CDR1 is MNHNS and CDR2 is SASEGT. V gave up 6 bases and J gave up 0 bases, with 17 bases separating them. CDR3 sequence: CASSLWGEGANTGELFF. The CDR3 DNA reads TGTGCCAGCAGCCTCTGGGGTGAGGGGGCGAACACCGGGGAGCTGTTTTTT.

The chain has TRBV7-9 and TRBJ2-1; maybe TRBD1 (5 bases). Germline lookup yields CDR1 SEHNR and CDR2 FQNEAQ (reference sequence). The CDR3 consists of 12 residues. The ends were cut back, 10 bases at V and 7 bases at J, with 14 bases in the middle. The CDR3 DNA reads TGTGCCACCGGCGGCAGGGAAAATGAGCAGTTCTTC. Translation: CATGGRENEQFF.

This clonotype was detected once. This chain connects TRBV27 to TRBJ1-2, with a tentative D call TRBD1 (6 bases). The CDR3 contains 13 residues. CDR1 is MNHEY and CDR2 is SMNVEV in the germline V gene (reference sequence). Trimming cost V 4 bases and J 4 bases, with 10 bases left between them. The CDR3 reads CASSSDSFYGYTF. CDR3 DNA sequence: TGTGCCAGCAGTTCGGACAGCTTCTATGGCTACACCTTC.

V is TRBV5-1 and J is TRBJ2-4, with a possible D match to TRBD1 (5 bases). The V gene's germline CDR1 is SGHRS and CDR2 YFSETQ. The CDR3 is 13 residues long. Trimming pared 3 bases from V and 5 bases from J, leaving 9 bases between. The CDR3 protein is CASSSTTENIQYF. The CDR3 nucleotides read TGCGCCAGCAGCTCGACGACAGAAAACATTCAGTACTTC.

In DNA form, the CDR3 reads TGTGCCAGCAGCTTCGAGGCGGGACAAGAGACCCAGTACTTC. This gives the protein CASSFEAGQETQYF. The genes are TRBV7-9 and TRBJ2-5; D is possibly TRBD2 (6 bases). V gave up 3 bases and J gave up 2 bases, with 10 bases separating them. CDR1 is SEHNR, CDR2 FQNEAQ, per germline (reference sequence). The CDR3 length is 14 residues.

This sequence joins TRBV13 and TRBJ1-2, with D maybe TRBD1 (5 bases). The CDR3 loop spans 13 amino acids. Germline CDR1 and CDR2: PRHDT and FYEKMQ (reference sequence). Trimming stripped 2 bases from V and 3 bases from J, with 7 bases between. The CDR3 DNA follows: TGTGCCAGCAGCTTAATCAGGGACTATGGCTACACCTTC. It specifies CASSLIRDYGYTF.

J is TRBJ1-5 and V is TRBV27; 9 nucleotides agree with TRBD1. V lost 4 bases and J lost 7; bases outside the gene matches: 8. CDR1 is MNHEY and CDR2 is SMNVEV in the germline V gene (reference sequence). The CDR3 is 15 amino acids. DNA for the CDR3: TGTGCCAGCAGTTCCCTGGGGACAGGGTCACAGCCCCAGCATTTT. This codes for CASSSLGTGSQPQHF.

The chain carries TRBV6-5 and TRBJ2-3; D is ambiguous. Germline CDR1 reads MNHEY; CDR2 reads SVGAGI. V gave up 3 bases and J gave up 6 bases, with 10 bases separating them. There are 13 residues in the CDR3. The chain's CDR3 is CASSYGTQDTQYF. In DNA, the CDR3 is TGTGCCAGCAGTTATGGAACGCAGGATACGCAGTATTTT.

V gene TRBV27 combines with J gene TRBJ2-7, with D possibly being TRBD1 or TRBD2 (5 bases each). Trimming cost V 1 base and J 1 base, with 8 bases left between them. The CDR3 loop spans 14 amino acids. CDR1 and CDR2 (germline): MNHEY, SMNVEV (reference sequence). The CDR3 is CASSLLGESYEQYF. The CDR3, as DNA: TGTGCCAGCAGTTTATTGGGGGAATCCTACGAGCAGTACTTC.

The chain carries TRBV30 and TRBJ1-1; 7 bases are a match to TRBD1. The CDR3 has 12 amino acids. The germline V gene has CDR1 GTSNPN and CDR2 SVGIG (reference sequence). V was pared by 1 base and J by 6 bases, with 2 bases of the junction left unmatched. CDR3 sequence: CAWSDRGSEAFF. CDR3 DNA: TGTGCCTGGAGTGACAGGGGCTCTGAAGCTTTCTTT.

A single count supports this clonotype. This chain connects TRBV7-8 to TRBJ2-5; 9 bases are shared with TRBD2. The CDR3 consists of 16 residues. Losses at the gene ends were 5 bases for V and 5 bases for J; bases not matched to a gene: 12. In germline, CDR1 is SGHVS, CDR2 FQNEAQ. The CDR3 nucleotides read TGTGCCAGCAGCCCCTTATTCGCGGGGGGGATGGAGACCCAGTACTTC. It specifies CASSPLFAGGMETQYF. Complete variable domain (other parts from reference TRBV7-8 and TRBJ2-5): GAGVSQSPRYKVAKRGQDVALRCDPISGHVSLFWYQQALGQGPEFLTYFQNEAQLDKSGLPSDRFFAERPEGSVSTLKIQRTQQEDSAVYLCASSPLFAGGMETQYFGPGTRLLVL.

The rearrangement joins TRBV27 to TRBJ1-2; no clear D gene. The V gene lost 0 bases and the J gene lost 4 bases, with 6 bases spanning the gap. Germline CDR1 reads MNHEY; CDR2 reads SMNVEV (reference sequence). This CDR3 is built from 13 residues. The CDR3 region is CASSLSSGYGYTF. Here the CDR3 DNA reads TGTGCCAGCAGTTTATCCTCAGGCTATGGCTACACCTTC.

V is TRBV4-1 and J is TRBJ2-2, with 7 bases fitting TRBD2. After removal of 4 bases from V and 3 bases from J, the junction contained 8 bases not matched to a gene. The CDR3 runs to 16 residues. Germline V gene data show CDR1 as MGHRA and CDR2 as YSYEKL. The DNA for the CDR3 is TGCGCCAGCAGCCCCCTTTCTGCGGGGGACACCGGGGAGCTGTTTTTT. It codes for CASSPLSAGDTGELFF.